This T cell receptor beta chain came from a study of control samples from healthy donors and cancer patients. The CDR3 spans 17 residues. The V end lost 0 bases, the J end lost 3 bases, and 15 bases lay between the germline ends. The V gene's germline CDR1 is LNHNV and CDR2 YYDKDF (reference sequence). Only in-frame clones appear in the TCRdb table, and some are missing; sequencing was by immunoSEQ multiplex PCR. The profile shows about 410,000 clones, about 93% of them singletons. Sample: PBMCs. The sequence was obtained from a man aged 40-55 years with head and neck cancer. The gene calls are TRBV15 and TRBJ2-1; a possible D gene is TRBD1 (6 bases). The CDR3 sequence: CATSRDLRQGFYNEQFF. DNA for the CDR3: TGTGCCACCAGCAGAGATCTGCGGCAGGGGTTCTACAATGAGCAGTTCTTC.